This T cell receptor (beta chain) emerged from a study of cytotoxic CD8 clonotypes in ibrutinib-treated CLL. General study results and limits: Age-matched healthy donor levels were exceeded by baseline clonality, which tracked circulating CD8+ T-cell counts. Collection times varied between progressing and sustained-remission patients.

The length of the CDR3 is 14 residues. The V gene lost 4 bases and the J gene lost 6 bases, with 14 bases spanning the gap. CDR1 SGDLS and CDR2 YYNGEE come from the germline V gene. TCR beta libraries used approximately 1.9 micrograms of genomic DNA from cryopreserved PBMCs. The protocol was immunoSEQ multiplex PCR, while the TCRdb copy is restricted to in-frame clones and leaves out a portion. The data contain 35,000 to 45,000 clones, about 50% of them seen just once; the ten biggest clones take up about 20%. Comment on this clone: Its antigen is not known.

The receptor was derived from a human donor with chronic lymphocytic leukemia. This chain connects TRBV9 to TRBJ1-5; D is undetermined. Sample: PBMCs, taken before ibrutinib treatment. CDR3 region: CASSRTSTGQPQHF. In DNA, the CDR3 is TGTGCCAGCAGCCGGACCTCGACTGGTCAGCCCCAGCATTTT.